These T cell receptor beta chains were read from a single sample in a study of beta chain features in type 1 diabetes. Using immunoSEQ multiplex PCR, the repertoire was profiled, and TCRdb retains in-frame clones only, with some absent. The profile shows about 410,000 clones, approximately 13% of them singletons. The sample was naive CD4+ T cells from blood. The receptor set was obtained from a man aged 25-45 years in good health. CDR3s include the opening cysteine and the closing phenylalanine or tryptophan. A D gene is named only where the DNA matches it firmly. Expanded clones are given a class, and other clones once, few, many or no size at all.

V	D	J	size	DNA	CDR3
TRBV11-2	.	TRBJ1-2	.	TGTGCCAGCAGCTCCGTTCCGACTGGAAAAGATGGCTACACCTTC	CASSSVPTGKDGYTF
TRBV7-8	TRBD1	TRBJ2-3	few	TGTGCCAGCAAGACAGGGGCTAGCACAGATACGCAGTATTTT	CASKTGASTDTQYF
TRBV30	.	TRBJ2-1	.	TGTGCCTGGAGTCAGGGGTCCTACAATGAGCAGTTCTTC	CAWSQGSYNEQFF
TRBV6-5	.	TRBJ1-2	.	TGTGCCAGCAGTTACGAGAGGGCACCGAACTATGGCTACACCTTC	CASSYERAPNYGYTF
TRBV6-5	.	TRBJ2-7	few	TGTGCCAGCAGGGACCCTCCGCGGGTGTACGAGCAGTACTTC	CASRDPPRVYEQYF
TRBV18	TRBD1	TRBJ1-2	.	TGTGCCAGCTCACGACCGGGACAGAACTATGGCTACACCTTC	CASSRPGQNYGYTF
TRBV7-2	.	TRBJ2-1	few	TGTGCCAGCAGCCGGAACTATAATGAGCAGTTCTTC	CASSRNYNEQFF
TRBV4-1	.	TRBJ2-3	few	TGCGCCAGCAGCCAACTATGGGGGTTTAGCACAGATACGCAGTATTTT	CASSQLWGFSTDTQYF
TRBV20-1	.	TRBJ2-3	.	TGCAGTGCTACCCAAGCCAATACGCAGTATTTT	CSATQANTQYF
TRBV5-1	.	TRBJ2-1	.	TGCGCCAGCAGCTTGGGTGCTAATGAGCAGTTCTTC	CASSLGANEQFF
TRBV30	.	TRBJ2-2	few	TGTGCCTGGACGGCTAGACTAGGGGAGCTGTTTTTT	CAWTARLGELFF
TRBV7-7	TRBD2	TRBJ2-5	few	TGTGCCAGCAGCCCCAGGGGGAGCGGGGGGGCGAAGACCCAGTACTTC	CASSPRGSGGAKTQYF
TRBV5-4	.	TRBJ2-1	.	TGTGCCAGCAGCTTTGAGGGGCGGCGCCACAATGAGCAGTTCTTC	CASSFEGRRHNEQFF
TRBV30	.	TRBJ2-1	.	TGTGCCTGGACACAGGGTTCCTTTGAGCAGTTCTTC	CAWTQGSFEQFF
TRBV30	.	TRBJ1-2	.	TGTGCCTGGAGCCGTCGAAGGGAGAACTATGGCTACACCTTC	CAWSRRRENYGYTF
TRBV7-9	.	TRBJ1-1	.	TGTGCCAGCAGCTTAGCGGGCAGGGGTAACACTGAAGCTTTCTTT	CASSLAGRGNTEAFF
TRBV5-1	TRBD2	TRBJ2-7	few	TGCGCCAGCAGCCCAGGGACTAGCGGGGTCCACGAGCAGTACTTC	CASSPGTSGVHEQYF
TRBV14	TRBD2	TRBJ2-1	.	TGTGCCAGCATGGGGACTGGACTAGCGGACAACTACAATGAGCAGTTCTTC	CASMGTGLADNYNEQFF
TRBV9	.	TRBJ1-6	.	TGTGCCAGCAGGATGGCGGCAGGGGATAATTCACCCCTCCACTTT	CASRMAAGDNSPLHF
TRBV27	.	TRBJ2-5	few	TGTGCCAGCAGTCGAGTCCGGGGGCGGGAGACCCAGTACTTC	CASSRVRGRETQYF
TRBV4-1	.	TRBJ2-2	.	TGCGCCAGCAGCCTGAACGGGGAGCTGTTTTTT	CASSLNGELFF
TRBV30	TRBD2	TRBJ2-3	few	TGTGCCTGGAGCAAACGTAGCGGGAGGGCCGGAGATACGCAGTATTTT	CAWSKRSGRAGDTQYF
TRBV6-4	.	TRBJ2-2	few	TGTGCCAGCAGTCACGCGGGCACCGGGGAGCTGTTTTTT	CASSHAGTGELFF
TRBV19	.	TRBJ2-1	few	TGTGCCAGTAGTATAGATTGGCCGTACAATGAGCAGTTCTTC	CASSIDWPYNEQFF
TRBV5-4	TRBD2	TRBJ2-3	.	TGTGCCAGCAGCGGAGGGACTAGCGGAAGATCGGATACGCAGTATTTT	CASSGGTSGRSDTQYF
TRBV15	TRBD1	TRBJ1-5	few	TGTGCCACCAGCAGACACAGGGGTCTCAATCAGCCCCAGCATTTT	CATSRHRGLNQPQHF
TRBV29-1	TRBD1	TRBJ2-2	few	TGCAGCGTTACCGGGACAGGGTTAAAGGGCACCGGGGAGCTGTTTTTT	CSVTGTGLKGTGELFF
TRBV14	.	TRBJ1-3	few	TGTGCCAGCAGTCGGACTATAGACAGTGGAAACACCATATATTTT	CASSRTIDSGNTIYF
TRBV20-1	.	TRBJ1-1	.	TGCAGTGCTAGAGATTACCCAGAAGCTTTCTTT	CSARDYPEAFF
TRBV10-3	TRBD1	TRBJ1-1	.	TGTGCCAAGGACAGGGGGGACACTGAAGCTTTCTTT	CAKDRGDTEAFF
TRBV29-1	TRBD2	TRBJ2-7	few	TGCAGCGCCGAGAGCGGGGGGCACTACGAGCAGTACTTC	CSAESGGHYEQYF
TRBV19	.	TRBJ1-2	few	TGTGCCAGTAACACAGACACCTATGGCTACACCTTC	CASNTDTYGYTF
TRBV14	.	TRBJ1-2	.	TGTGCCAGCAGCCAAGATAGGGGGTATGGCTACACCTTC	CASSQDRGYGYTF
TRBV4-1	.	TRBJ1-1	.	TGCGCCAGCAGCCTTCTTTCGGCAATGAACACTGAAGCTTTCTTT	CASSLLSAMNTEAFF
TRBV23-1	.	TRBJ2-5	few	TGCGCCAGCAGTCCAGACCTGGACAGCAATCAAGAGACCCAGTACTTC	CASSPDLDSNQETQYF
TRBV7-2	.	TRBJ2-1	many	TGTGCCAGCAGCGTGTCACGCGTGGAATCGAGAATGAGGCAGTTCTTC	CASSVSRVESRMRQFF
TRBV7-2	.	TRBJ2-3	few	TGTGCCAGCAGCCCTGAGAGAGCAGATACGCAGTATTTT	CASSPERADTQYF
TRBV25-1	.	TRBJ2-1	few	TGTGCCAGCAGTGATCAGGACGGCAGCAATGAGCAGTTCTTC	CASSDQDGSNEQFF
TRBV11-2	.	TRBJ2-3	.	TGTGCCAGCAGCCGACGGACCCTCAATACGCAGTATTTT	CASSRRTLNTQYF
TRBV7-2	TRBD2	TRBJ2-3	.	TGTGCCAGCAGCTCCCTTTTTACGAGCGGGAGAAGAGATACGCAGTATTTT	CASSSLFTSGRRDTQYF
TRBV5-6	.	TRBJ2-2	.	TGTGCCAGCCGAGGGGCAGCCAACCCTGACCTGGAGCTGTTTTTT	CASRGAANPDLELFF
TRBV7-7	TRBD2	TRBJ2-3	few	TGTGCTAGCAGCCAGACTAGCGGGATCACAGATACGCAGTATTTT	CASSQTSGITDTQYF
TRBV9	TRBD2	TRBJ2-3	few	TGTGCCAGCAGCGGACGTAGCGGGGGAGTCACAGATACGCAGTATTTT	CASSGRSGGVTDTQYF
TRBV7-2	TRBD2	TRBJ2-7	.	TGTGCCAGCAGTCATACTAGCGGCTACGAGCAGTACTTC	CASSHTSGYEQYF
TRBV30	.	TRBJ1-2	.	TGTGCCTGGAGTGTAAACACTAACTATGGCTACACCTTC	CAWSVNTNYGYTF
TRBV9	TRBD2	TRBJ2-1	.	TGTGCCAGCAGCGTAGGACTAGCGGGAGTCGATGAGCAGTTCTTC	CASSVGLAGVDEQFF
TRBV7-9	.	TRBJ1-5	few	TGTGCCAGCAGCCCCCGGGGACCTGCTCAGCCCCAGCATTTT	CASSPRGPAQPQHF
TRBV5-1	TRBD2	TRBJ2-5	few	TGCGCCAGCAGCTTTAGCGGGAGTTCAGAGACCCAGTACTTC	CASSFSGSSETQYF
TRBV25-1	TRBD2	TRBJ2-5	few	TGTGCCAGCAGTGAAAGGGCTAGCGGGAGGGGGAGCGAGACCCAGTACTTC	CASSERASGRGSETQYF
TRBV6-5	TRBD1	TRBJ1-3	few	TGTGCCAGCAGAAGGACAGGGCAGGGAAACACCATATATTTT	CASRRTGQGNTIYF
TRBV30	.	TRBJ1-2	.	TGTGCCTGGAGGCAAGCAAACTATGGCTACACCTTC	CAWRQANYGYTF